This passage covers 8 T cell receptor beta chains from one sample sequenced in a study of radiotherapy plus CTLA-4 blockade in lung cancer. TCRdb keeps only in-frame clones here, not all; method: immunoSEQ multiplex PCR. The sample includes 52,000 or so clones, around 85% of them seen just once. The sample consisted of peripheral blood, taken from a patient treated with radiotherapy plus ipilimumab. These receptors all come from a human donor with non-small cell lung cancer who had a partial response to radiotherapy plus ipilimumab.

The sample holds a few counts of this clone. V usage is TRBV9 and J usage is TRBJ2-2, with D possibly being TRBD2 (6 bases). The V end lost 5 bases, the J end lost 0 bases, and 8 bases lay between the germline ends. CDR1 is SGDLS and CDR2 is YYNGEE in the germline V gene. The CDR3 runs 14 residues. CDR3: CASRGGTNTGELFF. In DNA, the CDR3 is TGTGCCAGCAGGGGGGGTACGAACACCGGGGAGCTGTTTTTT.

A remark on this clone: At one boundary the junction diverges from the germline segment, which might be a read error. The chain recombines TRBV28 with TRBJ2-7; 7 positions agree with TRBD1. The germline CDR1 and CDR2 sequences are MDHEN and SYDVKM. The length of the CDR3 is 13 residues. The CDR3 protein is CAGSRGPAYEQYF. The CDR3 DNA is TGTGCCGGCAGTAGGGGGCCCGCCTACGAGCAGTACTTC. Drawing the rest from reference TRBV28 and TRBJ2-7, the complete variable domain is DVKVTQSSRYLVKRTGEKVFLECVQDMDHENMFWYRQDPGLGLRLIYFSYDVKMKEKGDIPEGYSVSREKKERFSLILESASTNQTSMYLCAGSRGPAYEQYFGPGTRLTVT.

This clone has just a few counts. The chain combines TRBV7-3 with TRBJ2-1; 7 bases line up with TRBD2. The germline V gene encodes CDR1 SGHTA and CDR2 FQGTGA. The CDR3 length is 15 residues. The V gene end was trimmed by 5 bases and the J gene end by 4 bases; junction bases not matched to a gene: 8. In DNA, the CDR3 is TGTGCCAGCAGCCGTAAATCTAGCGGTTACAATGAGCAGTTCTTC. It translates to CASSRKSSGYNEQFF.

The V call is TRBV19, the J call TRBJ1-1; 8 bases match TRBD1. Germline lookup yields CDR1 LNHDA and CDR2 SQIVND (reference sequence). The trim removed 7 bases at V and 1 base at J, leaving 8 bases unmatched. CDR3 length: 15 amino acids. The CDR3 protein is CASNQGQGWNTEAFF. As DNA, the CDR3 is TGTGCCAGTAATCAAGGACAGGGTTGGAACACTGAAGCTTTCTTT.

This clone is deemed medium-sized. The rearrangement uses TRBV30 and TRBJ1-1, with a weak D call TRBD1 (5 bases). The germline CDR1 and CDR2 sequences are GTSNPN and SVGIG (reference sequence). V was pared by 4 bases and J by 1 base, with 13 bases between. The CDR3 totals 14 residues. CDR3 loop: CAWTGGVGNTEAFF. The DNA for the CDR3 is TGTGCCTGGACCGGGGGGGTGGGGAACACTGAAGCTTTCTTT.

This chain joins TRBV5-6 and TRBJ2-5; 8 bases are a match to TRBD2. CDR1 is SGHDT and CDR2 is YYEEEE in the germline V gene. This CDR3 contains 13 residues. With V trimmed by 2 bases and J by 5 bases, 2 bases remained unmatched. CDR3 DNA: TGTGCCAGCAGCTTCGGGGGGGAGGAGACCCAGTACTTC. It encodes CASSFGGEETQYF.

This clone showed up just once. J is TRBJ2-2 and V is TRBV14, with 9 bases matching TRBD1. Germline values: CDR1 SGHDN, CDR2 FVKESK. Trimming removed 3 bases from V and 4 bases from J; junction bases left unmatched: 15. The CDR3 totals 19 residues. CDR3 DNA: TGTGCCAGCAGCCACCGAACTTTTGGGACAGGGATGGGCACCGGGGAGCTGTTTTTT. Amino acids: CASSHRTFGTGMGTGELFF. Using reference TRBV14 and TRBJ2-2 for the parts outside the CDR3, the full variable domain is EAGVTQFPSHSVIEKGQTVTLRCDPISGHDNLYWYRRVMGKEIKFLLHFVKESKQDESGMPNNRFLAERTGGTYSTLKVQPAELEDSGVYFCASSHRTFGTGMGTGELFFGEGSRLTVL.

The chain combines TRBV27 with TRBJ1-5, with a tentative D call TRBD1 (5 bases). The CDR3 covers 13 residues. Germline-derived CDR1 and CDR2 are MNHEY and SMNVEV (reference sequence). Trimming removed 6 bases from V and 6 bases from J, with 12 bases in between. The CDR3 protein is CASSNDDSQPQHF. The CDR3 nucleotides are TGTGCCAGCAGCAACGACGACAGTCAGCCCCAGCATTTT.